Shown below are 21 T cell receptor beta chains from a single sample sequenced in a study of T cell responses to AZD1222 COVID-19 vaccine. Some clones are missing from TCRdb's copy, which holds only in-frame ones; the method was immunoSEQ multiplex PCR. The sample shows 130,000 to 150,000 clones, around four fifths of them seen only once. Sequencing used peripheral blood, obtained on day 0 of MenACWY control vaccination. Receptors originate from an adult in good health.

CDR3 DNA sequence: TGTGCCAGCAAACTCTCTAGCGGAGAGACCCAGTACTTC. It translates to CASKLSSGETQYF. The chain joins TRBV12-3 or TRBV12-4 to TRBJ2-5; 7 positions agree with TRBD2. V shed 7 bases and J 4 bases; nucleotides not matched to a gene: 6. This CDR3 comprises 13 residues.

The gene calls are TRBV29-1 and TRBJ2-3; D is ambiguous. Trimming took 3 bases from V and 2 from J, leaving 9 bases between them. CDR3 length: 13 amino acids. Germline V gene lookup returns CDR1 SQVTM and CDR2 ANQGSEA. CDR3 residues: CSVDGSITDTQYF. CDR3 nucleotides: TGCAGCGTTGACGGCAGCATCACAGATACGCAGTATTTT.

The V gene is TRBV6-5, the J gene TRBJ2-5; the D is unclear. The germline CDR1 and CDR2 sequences are MNHEY and SVGAGI. V was cut by 1 base and J by 3 bases, with 6 bases left in between. This CDR3 is built from 13 residues. Written as DNA, the CDR3 is TGTGCCAGCAGTTACTTTATCAAAGAGACCCAGTACTTC. This codes for CASSYFIKETQYF.

This clone has a single count. The chain has TRBV5-1 and TRBJ1-2; 11 bases match TRBD1. Unmatched junction bases numbered 8, after V lost 0 bases and J lost 7 bases. CDR3 length: 16 amino acids. Germline CDR1 and CDR2: SGHRS and YFSETQ. The DNA of the CDR3 is TGCGCCAGCAGCTTGGAGTTTGGACAGGGGGCGCGTGGCTACACCTTC. Translating gives CASSLEFGQGARGYTF.

The CDR3 reads CASSLGTWNGELFF. DNA for the CDR3: TGCGCCAGCAGCTTGGGGACTTGGAACGGGGAGCTGTTTTTT. The gene calls are TRBV5-1 and TRBJ2-2; TRBD2 might be the D (5 bases). The germline gives CDR1 SGHRS, CDR2 YFSETQ. This CDR3 spans 14 amino acids. V was clipped by 0 bases and J by 7 bases, with 10 bases between them.

The chain joins TRBV5-4 to TRBJ1-3; D gene unclear. Germline-derived CDR1 and CDR2 are SGHNT and YYREEE (reference sequence). The CDR3 runs 15 residues. The V end lost 2 bases, the J end lost 0 bases, and 9 bases lay between the germline ends. CDR3 region: CASSLIGNSGNTIYF. The CDR3 nucleotides read TGTGCCAGCAGCTTAATCGGCAACTCTGGAAACACCATATATTTT.

This chain connects TRBV20-1 to TRBJ2-2; TRBD1 might be the D (5 bases). Trimming pared 3 bases from V and 5 bases from J, leaving 13 bases between. CDR1 and CDR2 from the germline V gene are DFQATT and SNEGSKA (reference sequence). The CDR3 length is 14 residues. The CDR3 nucleotides read TGCAGTGCTAGTGTGCAGGGAAGGACCGGGGAGCTGTTTTTT. Translating it yields CSASVQGRTGELFF.

This chain connects TRBV14 to TRBJ1-4; no definite D call. CDR3 length: 17 residues. The V end lost 1 base, the J end lost 7 bases, and 19 bases lay between the germline ends. Germline V CDR1 and CDR2: SGHDN, FVKESK. The CDR3 is CASSQGGHRAVSEKLFF. The CDR3 DNA follows: TGTGCCAGCAGCCAAGGAGGTCACCGGGCGGTTAGTGAAAAACTGTTTTTT.

The rearrangement joins TRBV5-1 to TRBJ1-4; 7 nucleotides agree with TRBD1. Trimming at V came to 3 bases and at J to 4 bases, leaving 3 bases not matched to a gene. Germline values: CDR1 SGHRS, CDR2 YFSETQ. This CDR3 region has 14 residues. The CDR3 DNA reads TGCGCCAGCAGCTCGGACAGGCTTAATGAAAAACTGTTTTTT. Its translation is CASSSDRLNEKLFF.

This chain joins TRBV19 and TRBJ1-5; tentatively, D is TRBD1 (6 bases). CDR3 length: 13 amino acids. The ends were cut back, 3 bases at V and 9 bases at J, with 12 bases in the middle. Per germline, CDR1 LNHDA and CDR2 SQIVND (reference sequence). The CDR3 sequence is CASSIGGLRPQHF. CDR3 in DNA: TGTGCCAGTAGTATCGGGGGGCTTCGGCCCCAGCATTTT.

V is TRBV7-8 and J is TRBJ1-1; unclear D gene. Per germline, CDR1 SGHVS and CDR2 FQNEAQ. CDR3 length: 14 residues. The V gene lost 1 base and the J gene lost 0 bases, with 6 bases spanning the gap. The CDR3 region is CASSLVDLNTEAFF. CDR3 nucleotides: TGTGCCAGCAGCTTAGTGGACCTGAACACTGAAGCTTTCTTT.

This clone occurred once. The V and J genes are TRBV27 and TRBJ1-6, with TRBD1 matching 7 bases. Germline V gene lookup returns CDR1 MNHEY and CDR2 SMNVEV (reference sequence). The ends lost 6 bases at V and 9 bases at J; junction bases unmatched: 11. The CDR3 contains 15 residues. CDR3 sequence (DNA): TGTGCCAGCAGAACAGGGGTTTGGGGATTTTCACCCCTCCACTTT. Its protein is CASRTGVWGFSPLHF.

This chain uses TRBV14 with TRBJ2-2; D not resolved. The CDR3 runs 13 residues. V gave up 0 bases and J gave up 5 bases, with 4 bases separating them. Germline assignment: CDR1 SGHDN and CDR2 FVKESK. The CDR3 DNA is TGTGCCAGCAGCCAAGAAAGAACCGGGGAGCTGTTTTTT. Translating gives CASSQERTGELFF.

V gene TRBV6-5 combines with J gene TRBJ1-2; D unclear. This CDR3 region has 13 residues. Germline CDR1 and CDR2: MNHEY and SVGAGI. V was shortened by 6 bases and J by 0 bases, with 8 bases between the two germline ends. The chain's CDR3 is CASSLGTNYGYTF. CDR3 coding DNA: TGTGCCAGCAGCCTGGGCACTAACTATGGCTACACCTTC.

The V call is TRBV7-9, the J call TRBJ2-5; 7 nucleotides line up with TRBD2. CDR1 is SEHNR and CDR2 is FQNEAQ in the germline V gene (reference sequence). The CDR3 contains 15 residues. J gave up 3 bases and V 7 bases, and 11 bases lay outside the gene matches. For the CDR3, the DNA is TGTGCCAGCACCACGAACCGACTAGCCGAAGAGACCCAGTACTTC. Its protein product is CASTTNRLAEETQYF.

The genes are TRBV9 and TRBJ1-3, with D possibly being TRBD1 (5 bases). The V end was cut by 4 bases, the J end by 7 bases, with 21 bases between. Looked up from germline, CDR1 is SGDLS and CDR2 is YYNGEE. The CDR3 is 16 residues long. In DNA form, the CDR3 reads TGTGCCAGCAGCCGGGGGGATGACAGTCGGAGGAACACCATATATTTT. This sequence encodes CASSRGDDSRRNTIYF.

The CDR3, as DNA: TGTGCCAGTTCCCTTCATGGTAATAATTCACCCCTCCACTTT. Translating gives CASSLHGNNSPLHF. J is TRBJ1-6 and V is TRBV18; D gene uncertain. The germline V and J ends were trimmed by 9 bases and 5 bases, with 14 bases remaining between them. This CDR3 has 14 residues. The V gene's germline CDR1 is KGHSH and CDR2 LQKENI. Full variable domain (outside the CDR3, taken from reference TRBV18 and TRBJ1-6): NAGVMQNPRHLVRRRGQEARLRCSPMKGHSHVYWYRQLPEEGLKFMVYLQKENIIDESGMPKERFSAEFPKEGPSILRIQQVVRGDSAAYFCASSLHGNNSPLHFGNGTRLTVT.

The V call is TRBV19, the J call TRBJ1-1; perhaps TRBD1 as D (6 bases). The CDR3 is 13 amino acids. Trimming pared 3 bases from V and 5 bases from J, leaving 10 bases between. Germline V gives CDR1 LNHDA, CDR2 SQIVND (reference sequence). CDR3 bases: TGTGCCAGTAGTATGGAGAGGGGGACTGAAGCTTTCTTT. This gives the protein CASSMERGTEAFF.

The chain recombines TRBV5-1 with TRBJ1-4; D is ambiguous. The length of the CDR3 is 15 residues. The germline CDR1 and CDR2 sequences are SGHRS and YFSETQ. V dropped 0 bases and J dropped 7 bases, with 13 bases sitting between them. Here the CDR3 reads CASSLANGDGEKLFF. Here the CDR3 DNA reads TGCGCCAGCAGCTTGGCCAATGGAGATGGTGAAAAACTGTTTTTT.

This clone was observed a few times. The chain recombines TRBV2 with TRBJ2-5, with 9 bases identical to TRBD2. Germline-derived CDR1 and CDR2 are SNHLY and FYNNEI. The V gene end was trimmed by 4 bases and the J gene end by 2 bases; junction bases not matched to a gene: 2. The CDR3 covers 14 residues. CDR3 sequence: CASSGLAGQETQYF. The DNA of the CDR3 is TGTGCCAGCAGTGGGCTAGCGGGGCAAGAGACCCAGTACTTC.

This chain joins TRBV19 and TRBJ2-3; D may be TRBD1 (5 bases). V was shortened by 1 base and J by 0 bases, with 11 bases between the two germline ends. Germline V gives CDR1 LNHDA, CDR2 SQIVND (reference sequence). The CDR3 consists of 16 residues. CDR3 DNA sequence: TGTGCCAGTAGTATAGGGGGCAGTCCTAGCACAGATACGCAGTATTTT. It specifies CASSIGGSPSTDTQYF.